The 17 T cell receptor beta chains reported below all come from one sample, sequenced in a study of OX40 agonist ivuxolimab in advanced cancers. Data came from immunoSEQ multiplex PCR; TCRdb stores just in-frame clones and leaves some out. This table has about 66,000 clones, approximately 90% appearing once. This specimen consisted of CD4+ or CD8+ T cells sorted from blood, obtained in a trial of the OX40 agonist ivuxolimab. These receptors all come from an adult with an advanced solid tumor such as melanoma, head and neck, liver or kidney cancer.

The chain joins TRBV5-1 to TRBJ1-4; D remains unclear. Trimming removed 0 bases from V and 5 bases from J, with 11 bases in between. Germline V lookup: CDR1 SGHRS, CDR2 YFSETQ. CDR3 length: 15 amino acids. Here the CDR3 reads CASSLGGAPNEKLFF. DNA of the CDR3: TGCGCCAGCAGCTTGGGTGGAGCTCCGAATGAAAAACTGTTTTTT. The complete variable domain, with remaining parts taken from reference TRBV5-1 and TRBJ1-4, reads KAGVTQTPRYLIKTRGQQVTLSCSPISGHRSVSWYQQTPGQGLQFLFEYFSETQRNKGNFPGRFSGRQFSNSRSEMNVSTLELGDSALYLCASSLGGAPNEKLFFGSGTQLSVL.

Turning to this clone: Sequence at one end of the junction differs from germline and may be a read error. The rearrangement joins TRBV9 to TRBJ2-1; the D gene is possibly TRBD2 (5 bases). CDR1 SGDLS and CDR2 YYNGEE come from the germline V gene. CDR3 size: 14 residues. Here the CDR3 DNA reads TGTGCCAGCGAACCGGAGGCTAGCTACCATGAGCAGTTCTTC. Its protein product is CASEPEASYHEQFF. The whole variable domain, filled in from reference TRBV9 and TRBJ2-1, reads DSGVTQTPKHLITATGQRVTLRCSPRSGDLSVYWYQQSLDQGLQFLIQYYNGEERAKGNILERFSAQQFPDLHSELNLSSLELGDSALYFCASEPEASYHEQFFGPGTRLTVL.

The rearrangement joins TRBV4-2 to TRBJ2-1; 9 bases map to TRBD2. Germline V gene data show CDR1 as LGHNA and CDR2 as YNFKEQ. With 0 bases clipped from V and 4 bases from J, the junction kept 7 bases outside the gene matches. The CDR3 is 17 amino acids. CDR3 sequence (DNA): TGTGCCAGCAGCCAAGAAGAAGGTAGCGGGAGATACAATGAGCAGTTCTTC. As protein: CASSQEEGSGRYNEQFF.

This clone is medium-sized within its sample. The V call is TRBV13, the J call TRBJ1-5; 9 nucleotides line up with TRBD1. Losses at the gene ends were 4 bases for V and 5 bases for J; bases not matched to a gene: 6. The CDR3 is made up of 15 amino acids. Germline V gene sequence: CDR1 PRHDT, CDR2 FYEKMQ (reference sequence). CDR3 loop: CASSWGQGGHQPQHF. The CDR3 region has the DNA TGTGCCAGCAGCTGGGGACAGGGAGGGCATCAGCCCCAGCATTTT.

The rearrangement links TRBV2 to TRBJ2-1; no clear D gene. Trimming removed 7 bases at V and 6 bases at J, with 4 bases between. Germline assignment: CDR1 SNHLY and CDR2 FYNNEI. The CDR3 sequence is 10 residues long. CDR3: CASKGNEQFF. As DNA, the CDR3 is TGTGCCAGCAAAGGCAATGAGCAGTTCTTC.

The rearrangement uses TRBV27 and TRBJ2-7; either TRBD1 or TRBD2 may fit D (5 bases each). Germline CDR1 is MNHEY and CDR2 is SMNVEV (reference sequence). There are 12 residues in the CDR3. Trimming pared 4 bases from V and 9 bases from J, leaving 13 bases between. CDR3 region: CASSSTERGQYF. The CDR3 nucleotides are TGTGCCAGCAGTTCGACAGAACGGGGGCAGTACTTC.

The gene calls are TRBV19 and TRBJ1-1, with a tentative D call TRBD1 (5 bases). V lost 3 bases and J lost 7, with 9 bases in between. CDR1 is LNHDA and CDR2 is SQIVND in the germline V gene (reference sequence). The CDR3 length is 12 residues. DNA for the CDR3: TGTGCCAGTAGTATTTGGGGGATTGAAGCTTTCTTT. Amino acid sequence: CASSIWGIEAFF. Full variable domain (rest looked up from reference TRBV19 and TRBJ1-1): DGGITQSPKYLFRKEGQNVTLSCEQNLNHDAMYWYRQDPGQGLRLIYYSQIVNDFQKGDIAEGYSVSREKKESFPLTVTSAQKNPTAFYLCASSIWGIEAFFGQGTRLTVV.

The chain recombines TRBV6-1 with TRBJ2-7, with D possibly TRBD2 on 5 matching bases. The CDR3 covers 14 residues. CDR1 and CDR2 from the germline V gene are MNHNS and SASEGT. V was pared by 2 bases and J by 2 bases, with 10 bases between. CDR3: CASSEPGFPYEQYF. The CDR3, as DNA: TGTGCCAGCAGTGAACCGGGGTTCCCCTACGAGCAGTACTTC.

This sequence joins TRBV28 and TRBJ2-2, with TRBD1 as a possible D gene (6 bases). V was trimmed by 6 bases and J by 4 bases, leaving 12 bases between them. This CDR3 region has 14 residues. Germline CDR1 and CDR2: MDHEN and SYDVKM. The CDR3 region has the DNA TGTGCCAGCAGACAACAGGGTTTCACCGGGGAGCTGTTTTTT. Translated: CASRQQGFTGELFF.

This sequence joins TRBV27 and TRBJ1-2, with a weak D call TRBD1 (6 bases). Germline lookup yields CDR1 MNHEY and CDR2 SMNVEV (reference sequence). Trimming stripped 0 bases from V and 8 bases from J, with 19 bases between. The CDR3 totals 16 residues. CDR3 loop: CASSLSQGGRRGGYTF. CDR3 in DNA: TGTGCCAGCAGTTTATCACAGGGAGGAAGACGTGGAGGCTACACCTTC.

The genes are TRBV29-1 and TRBJ1-1; D is perhaps TRBD1 (6 bases). Per the germline V gene, CDR1 is SQVTM and CDR2 is ANQGSEA. The CDR3 runs to 12 residues. With 7 bases removed from V and 4 bases from J, the gap between germline ends came to 13 bases. CDR3 protein: CSATTGITEAFF. CDR3 DNA: TGCAGCGCCACAACAGGGATCACTGAAGCTTTCTTT.

The chain links TRBV9 to TRBJ1-3; 8 bases are shared with TRBD1. The length of the CDR3 is 16 residues. The germline CDR1 and CDR2 sequences are SGDLS and YYNGEE. The ends lost 1 base at V and 2 bases at J; junction bases unmatched: 5. The CDR3 nucleotides read TGTGCCAGCAGCGTAAGCCAGGGGGCAGCTGGAAACACCATATATTTT. Protein product: CASSVSQGAAGNTIYF.

The chain employs TRBV16 and TRBJ2-7; a possible D gene is TRBD2 (6 bases). Trimming removed 5 bases at V and 2 bases at J, with 10 bases between. The V gene's germline CDR1 is KGHSY and CDR2 FQNENV. CDR3 size: 13 residues. The CDR3: CASSRRVAYEQYF. For the CDR3, the DNA is TGTGCCAGCAGCAGGAGGGTGGCCTACGAGCAGTACTTC.

The chain carries TRBV28 and TRBJ1-1; maybe TRBD1 (5 bases). Trimming left V 4 bases short and J 4 bases short, with 13 bases between. The CDR3 sequence is 14 residues long. Germline lookup yields CDR1 MDHEN and CDR2 SYDVKM. The CDR3 nucleotides are TGTGCCAGCAGTTGGTTGGGGGGAGGCACTGAAGCTTTCTTT. This gives the protein CASSWLGGGTEAFF.

The chain has TRBV9 and TRBJ2-7; tentatively, D is TRBD2 (6 bases). Per germline, CDR1 SGDLS and CDR2 YYNGEE. Trimming left V 4 bases short and J 0 bases short, with 14 bases between. The CDR3 contains 15 residues. The DNA for the CDR3 is TGTGCCAGCAGCCCCCGGGACTCTACCTCCTACGAGCAGTACTTC. This translates into CASSPRDSTSYEQYF.

The V gene is TRBV27, the J gene TRBJ1-1; the match to TRBD1 covers 8 bases. There are 13 residues in the CDR3. With 4 bases clipped from V and 4 bases from J, the junction kept 2 bases outside the gene matches. The V gene's germline CDR1 is MNHEY and CDR2 SMNVEV (reference sequence). This chain's CDR3 is CASSSDRGTEAFF. DNA for the CDR3: TGTGCCAGCAGTTCCGACAGGGGCACTGAAGCTTTCTTT.

The genes are TRBV6-1 and TRBJ2-7, with D unclear. Per germline, CDR1 MNHNS and CDR2 SASEGT. Trimming cost V 4 bases and J 3 bases, with 10 bases left between them. The CDR3 loop spans 13 amino acids. CDR3 sequence (DNA): TGTGCCAGCAGTGTTTACTTTCGCTACGAGCAGTACTTC. Encoded protein: CASSVYFRYEQYF.